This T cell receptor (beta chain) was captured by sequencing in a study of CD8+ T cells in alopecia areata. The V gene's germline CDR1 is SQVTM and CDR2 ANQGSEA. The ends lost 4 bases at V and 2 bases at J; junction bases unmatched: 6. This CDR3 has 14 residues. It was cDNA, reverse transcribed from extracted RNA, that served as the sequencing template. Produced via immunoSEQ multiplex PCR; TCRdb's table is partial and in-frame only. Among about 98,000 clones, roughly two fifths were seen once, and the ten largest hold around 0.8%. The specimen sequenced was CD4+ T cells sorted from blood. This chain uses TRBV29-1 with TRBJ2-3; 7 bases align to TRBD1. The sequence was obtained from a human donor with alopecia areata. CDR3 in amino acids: CSVGRDRLTDTQYF. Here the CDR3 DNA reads TGCAGCGTTGGCCGGGACAGACTCACAGATACGCAGTATTTT.